This T cell receptor (beta chain) was recovered during a study of shared clonotypes between healthy human individuals. Findings and caveats of the study: Naive subsets tended to show greater estimated richness than memory subsets.

Details on this clone: The antigen remains undetermined.

The CDR3 loop spans 13 amino acids. Per the germline V gene, CDR1 is MNHNS and CDR2 is SASEGT. V was pared by 10 bases and J by 14 bases, with 19 bases of the junction left unmatched. Only in-frame clones appear in the TCRdb table, and some are missing; sequencing was by immunoSEQ multiplex PCR. The sample yields fewer than 2.5 million clones, 80% to 95% seen once. The sequence derives from a man between 18 and 29 years old in good health. Some clones in this sample may be carry-over from other donors' samples. Sequencing input: naive CD4+ T cells from PBMCs. Subset noted: CD45RA+ positively selected. V gene TRBV6-1 combines with J gene TRBJ1-1; 7 bases are shared with TRBD1. Here the CDR3 DNA reads TGTGCCACTTGCTCCCGGGACAGCCATAAGGTCTTCTTT. Its protein is CATCSRDSHKVFF.